This T cell receptor (beta chain) comes out of a study of blood T cell repertoires in COVID-19. Study context: Sources were T cells, B-cell-depleted T cells, or PBMCs; the material itself was cDNA or gDNA.

Generated by immunoSEQ multiplex PCR, the TCRdb table keeps only in-frame clones and is missing some. This sample has 150,000 to 200,000 clones; 80% occur once, and the top ten carry roughly 6.7%. V shed 2 bases and J shed 2 bases, with 10 bases lying between them. CDR3 length: 15 amino acids. Germline CDR1 is LNHDA and CDR2 is SQIVND (reference sequence). The chain employs TRBV19 and TRBJ1-5; unclear D gene. This clonotype was obtained from a man between 60 and 75 years old with acute or convalescent COVID-19. The sequencing sample was made of peripheral blood. The CDR3 loop is CASSITRYGNQPQHF. The CDR3 region has the DNA TGTGCCAGTAGTATAACGCGATATGGCAATCAGCCCCAGCATTTT.